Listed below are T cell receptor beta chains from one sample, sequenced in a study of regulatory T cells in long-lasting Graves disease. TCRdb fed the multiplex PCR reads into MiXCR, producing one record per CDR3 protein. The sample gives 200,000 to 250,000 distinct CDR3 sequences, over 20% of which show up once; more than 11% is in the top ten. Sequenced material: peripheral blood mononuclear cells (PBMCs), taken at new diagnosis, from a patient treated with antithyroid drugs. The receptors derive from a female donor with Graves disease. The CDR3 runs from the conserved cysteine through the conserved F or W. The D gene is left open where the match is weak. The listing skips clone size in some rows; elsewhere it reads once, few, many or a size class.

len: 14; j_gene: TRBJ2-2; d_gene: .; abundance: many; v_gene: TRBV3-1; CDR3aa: CASSQRVKTGELFF; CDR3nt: TGTGCCAGCAGCCAACGGGTTAAAACCGGGGAGCTGTTTTTT
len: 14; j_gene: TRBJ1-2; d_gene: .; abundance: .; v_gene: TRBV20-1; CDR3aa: CSAQTNREYKGYTF; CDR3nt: TGCAGTGCTCAAACTAACAGGGAGTATAAGGGCTACACCTTC
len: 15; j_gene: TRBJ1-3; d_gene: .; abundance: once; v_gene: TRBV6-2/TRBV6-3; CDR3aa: CASSSWTYSGNTIYF; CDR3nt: TGTGCCAGCAGTTCCTGGACGTACTCTGGAAACACCATATATTTT
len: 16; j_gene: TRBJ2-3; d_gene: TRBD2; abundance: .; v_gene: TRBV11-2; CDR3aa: CASSFGVAGGTDTQYF; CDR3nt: TGTGCCAGCAGCTTCGGGGTAGCGGGGGGCACAGATACGCAGTATTTT
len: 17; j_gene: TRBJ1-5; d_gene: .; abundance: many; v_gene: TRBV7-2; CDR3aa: CASSLSGQPYSNQPQHF; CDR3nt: TGTGCCAGCAGCTTAAGCGGGCAGCCCTATAGCAATCAGCCCCAGCATTTT
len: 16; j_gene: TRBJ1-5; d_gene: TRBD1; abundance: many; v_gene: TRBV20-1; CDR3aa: CSATHPTGQDNQPQHF; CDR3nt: TGCAGTGCTACTCATCCGACGGGACAGGACAATCAGCCCCAGCATTTT
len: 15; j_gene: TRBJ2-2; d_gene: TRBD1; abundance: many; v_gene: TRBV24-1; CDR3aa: CATSPGQGNTGELFF; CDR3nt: TGTGCCACCAGTCCAGGACAGGGGAATACCGGGGAGCTGTTTTTT
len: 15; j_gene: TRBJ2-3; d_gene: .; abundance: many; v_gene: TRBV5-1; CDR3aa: CASSPQTGATDTQYF; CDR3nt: TGCGCCAGCAGCCCTCAGACCGGCGCCACAGATACGCAGTATTTT
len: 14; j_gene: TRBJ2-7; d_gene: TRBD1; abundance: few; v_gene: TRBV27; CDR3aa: CASSWGQGKYEQYF; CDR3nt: TGTGCCAGCAGTTGGGGACAGGGAAAATACGAGCAGTACTTC
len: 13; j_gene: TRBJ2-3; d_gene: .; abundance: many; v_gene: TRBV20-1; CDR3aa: CSARDFLARTQYF; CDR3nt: TGCAGTGCTAGAGACTTTCTAGCGCGGACGCAGTATTTT
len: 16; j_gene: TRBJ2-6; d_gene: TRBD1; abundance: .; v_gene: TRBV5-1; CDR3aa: CASSRTGGAGANVLTF; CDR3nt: TGCGCCAGCAGCCGGACAGGGGGCGCTGGGGCCAACGTCCTGACTTTC
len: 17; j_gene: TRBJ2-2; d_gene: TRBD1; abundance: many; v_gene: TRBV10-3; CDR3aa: CAISPGQGASSTGELFF; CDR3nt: TGTGCCATCAGCCCGGGACAGGGGGCTTCGAGCACCGGGGAGCTGTTTTTT
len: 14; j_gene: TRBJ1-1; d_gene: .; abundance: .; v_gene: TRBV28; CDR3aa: CAISITGVGTEAFF; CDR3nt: TGTGCCATCAGCATCACGGGGGTAGGTACTGAAGCTTTCTTT
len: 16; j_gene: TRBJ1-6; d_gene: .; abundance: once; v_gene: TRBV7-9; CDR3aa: CASSGEGSGGNSPLHF; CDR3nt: TGTGCCAGCAGCGGCGAGGGCTCTGGAGGGAATTCACCCCTCCACTTT
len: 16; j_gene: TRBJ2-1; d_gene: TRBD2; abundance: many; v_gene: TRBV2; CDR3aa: CASSDYGSGSYNEQFF; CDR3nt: TGTGCCAGCAGTGATTACGGTAGCGGGTCTTACAATGAGCAGTTCTTC
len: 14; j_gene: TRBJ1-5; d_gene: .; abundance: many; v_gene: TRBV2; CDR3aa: CASSELATKQPQHF; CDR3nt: TGTGCCAGCAGTGAACTGGCCACGAAGCAGCCCCAGCATTTT
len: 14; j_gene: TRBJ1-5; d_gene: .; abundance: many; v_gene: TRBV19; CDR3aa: CASRTGGSNQPQHF; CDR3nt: TGTGCCAGTAGGACAGGAGGCAGCAATCAGCCCCAGCATTTT
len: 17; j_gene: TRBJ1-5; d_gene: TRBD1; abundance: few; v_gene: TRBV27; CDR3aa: CASSPNHQTGLNQPQHF; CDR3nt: TGTGCCAGCAGTCCGAATCATCAGACAGGGCTCAATCAGCCCCAGCATTTT
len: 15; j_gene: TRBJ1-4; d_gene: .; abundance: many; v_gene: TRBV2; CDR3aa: CASSEIGEHGEKLFF; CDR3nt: TGTGCCAGCAGTGAAATTGGGGAACATGGCGAAAAACTGTTTTTT
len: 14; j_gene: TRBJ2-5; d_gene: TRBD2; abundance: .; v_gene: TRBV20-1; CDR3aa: CSAETSGSGETQYF; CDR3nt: TGCAGTGCTGAGACTAGCGGGAGTGGGGAGACCCAGTACTTC
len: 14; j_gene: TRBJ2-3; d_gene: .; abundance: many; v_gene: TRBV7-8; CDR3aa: CASSRGRTADTQYF; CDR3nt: TGTGCCAGCAGCCGGGGCCGGACGGCCGATACGCAGTATTTT
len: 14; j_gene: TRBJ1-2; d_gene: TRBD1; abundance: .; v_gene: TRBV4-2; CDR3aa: CASSQEERQGDYTF; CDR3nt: TGTGCCAGCAGCCAAGAAGAGAGACAGGGAGACTACACCTTC
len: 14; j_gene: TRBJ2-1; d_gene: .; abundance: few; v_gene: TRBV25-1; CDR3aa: CARSRGYPYNEQFF; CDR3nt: TGTGCCAGATCGAGAGGGTATCCGTACAATGAGCAGTTCTTC
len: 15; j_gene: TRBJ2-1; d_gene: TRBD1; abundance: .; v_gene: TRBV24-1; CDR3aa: CATSVGTGGRNEQFF; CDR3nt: TGTGCCACCAGTGTCGGGACAGGGGGCAGGAATGAGCAGTTCTTC
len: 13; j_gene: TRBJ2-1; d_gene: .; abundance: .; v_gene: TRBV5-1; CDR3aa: CASSLAGYNGQFF; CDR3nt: TGCGCCAGCAGCTTAGCCGGGTACAATGGGCAGTTCTTC
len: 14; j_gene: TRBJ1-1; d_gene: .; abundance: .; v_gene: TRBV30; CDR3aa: CAWRQNERDTEAFF; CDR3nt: TGTGCCTGGAGGCAGAATGAGAGGGACACTGAAGCTTTCTTT
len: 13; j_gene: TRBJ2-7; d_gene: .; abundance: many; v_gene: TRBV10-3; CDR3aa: CAIMEDNSYEQYF; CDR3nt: TGTGCCATCATGGAGGACAACTCCTACGAGCAGTACTTC